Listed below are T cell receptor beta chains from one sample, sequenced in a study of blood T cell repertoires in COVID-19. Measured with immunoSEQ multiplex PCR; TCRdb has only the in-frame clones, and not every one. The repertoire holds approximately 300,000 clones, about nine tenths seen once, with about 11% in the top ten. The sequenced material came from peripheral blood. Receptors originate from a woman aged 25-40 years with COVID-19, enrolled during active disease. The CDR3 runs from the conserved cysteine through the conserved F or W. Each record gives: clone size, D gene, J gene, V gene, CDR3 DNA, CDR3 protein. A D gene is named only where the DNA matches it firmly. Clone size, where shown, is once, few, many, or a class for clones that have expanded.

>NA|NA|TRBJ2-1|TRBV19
TGTGCCAGTAGTATCCCTAACCCCTACAATGAGCAGTTCTTC
CASSIPNPYNEQFF
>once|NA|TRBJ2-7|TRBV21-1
TGTGCCAGCAGCAAAGACCTCAAAGCAGCGACAGGGGGGCGAGGAGGCGGGAGCACCTACGAGCAGTACTTC
CASSKDLKAATGGRGGGSTYEQYF
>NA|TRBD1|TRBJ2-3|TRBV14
TGTGCCAGCAGCCAACTGCCCAGGGGGAGAGATACGCAGTATTTT
CASSQLPRGRDTQYF
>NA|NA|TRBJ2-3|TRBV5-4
TGTGCCAGCAGCTCCCCCCGGACAATAGCCACAGATACGCAGTATTTT
CASSSPRTIATDTQYF
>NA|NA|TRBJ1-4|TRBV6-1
TGTGCCAGCAGTGAACTCCTGGTAGCTACAACTAATGAAAAACTGTTTTTT
CASSELLVATTNEKLFF
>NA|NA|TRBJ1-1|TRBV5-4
TGTGCCAGCAGCTTACAGGGCGGCACTGAAGCTTTCTTT
CASSLQGGTEAFF
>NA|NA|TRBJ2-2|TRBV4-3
TGCGCCAGCAGCCAAGAGCAGGCTAGCGTATCAACCGGGGAGCTGTTTTTT
CASSQEQASVSTGELFF
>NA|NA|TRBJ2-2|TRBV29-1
TGCAGCGCCCTCAGGGGACGGAACACCGGGGAGCTGTTTTTT
CSALRGRNTGELFF
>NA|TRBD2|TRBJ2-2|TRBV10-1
TGCGCCAGCAGTAGCGGGGATGGTGCCACCGGGGAGCTGTTTTTT
CASSSGDGATGELFF
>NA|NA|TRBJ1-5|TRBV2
TGTGCCAGCAAGAGGGACAATCAGCCCCAGCATTTT
CASKRDNQPQHF
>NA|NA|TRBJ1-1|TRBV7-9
TGTGCCAGCCGGGTAGCAGACACTGAAGCTTTCTTT
CASRVADTEAFF
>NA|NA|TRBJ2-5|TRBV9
TGTGCCAGCAGCGTAGCTAGCGCGGGAGAGACCCAGTACTTC
CASSVASAGETQYF
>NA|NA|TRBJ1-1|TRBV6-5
TGTGCCAGTCTACTTAGGGGTGAAGACACTGAAGCTTTCTTT
CASLLRGEDTEAFF
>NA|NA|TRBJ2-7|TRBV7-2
TGTGCCAGCAGCTTCGCTAGAGTCTACGAGCAGTACTTC
CASSFARVYEQYF
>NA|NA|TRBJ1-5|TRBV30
TGTGCCTGGAGTGTACACCGCCTCGGGGGATTCAATCAGCCCCAGCATTTT
CAWSVHRLGGFNQPQHF
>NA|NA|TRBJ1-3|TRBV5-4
TGTGCCAGCAGCTTGGAACTACAACCTGGAAACACCATATATTTT
CASSLELQPGNTIYF
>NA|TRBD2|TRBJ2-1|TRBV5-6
TGTGCCAGCAGCCCCGCGCAGGGACTAGTGGGATATGAGCAGTTCTTC
CASSPAQGLVGYEQFF
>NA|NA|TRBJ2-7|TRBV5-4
TGTGCCAGCAGCTCCGTTGGGAGCGGCGAGCAGTACTTC
CASSSVGSGEQYF
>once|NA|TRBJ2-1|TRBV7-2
TGTGCCAGCAGCTTAGAGCTAGCGCTAACCTACAATGAGCAGTTCTTC
CASSLELALTYNEQFF
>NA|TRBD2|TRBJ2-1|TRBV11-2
TGTGCCAGCCCGACTAGCTCACCCGATGAGCAGTTCTTC
CASPTSSPDEQFF
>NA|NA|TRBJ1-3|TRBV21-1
TGTGCCAGCAGCAAAAAGAATCAGATCTCTGGAAACACCATATATTTT
CASSKKNQISGNTIYF
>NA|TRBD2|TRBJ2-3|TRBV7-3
TGTGCCAGCAGTGTGACGGGAGGGCCGCCAGATACGCAGTATTTT
CASSVTGGPPDTQYF
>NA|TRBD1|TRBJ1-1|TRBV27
TGTGCCAGCAGGACGACAGGGGGAAATCCTGAAGCTTTCTTT
CASRTTGGNPEAFF
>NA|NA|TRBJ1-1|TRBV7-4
TGTGCCAGCAGCTTAGTTAGAGCAGGAGGCTGTTACACTGAAGCTTTCTTT
CASSLVRAGGCYTEAFF
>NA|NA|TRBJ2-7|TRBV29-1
TGCAGCGTTGTCGCTCCGGGAAACAACTACGAGCAGTACTTC
CSVVAPGNNYEQYF
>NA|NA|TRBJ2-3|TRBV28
TGTGCCAGCAGTTCCTTTAGGGGGGAGGGCCTAGATACGCAGTATTTT
CASSSFRGEGLDTQYF
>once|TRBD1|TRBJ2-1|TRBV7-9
TGTGCCAGCAGCTTACTTGTGGCAGGGGGCGGTGAGCAGTTCTTC
CASSLLVAGGGEQFF